Listed below are T cell receptor beta chains from one sample, sequenced in a study of T cell responses to AZD1222 COVID-19 vaccine. The data were produced by immunoSEQ multiplex PCR, yet TCRdb's version contains in-frame clones alone and is incomplete. Of roughly 100,000 clones listed, about 90% are singletons. This sample comprised peripheral blood, obtained on day 0 of AZD1222 vaccination. The receptors shown here come from an adult in good health. The CDR3 runs from the conserved cysteine through the conserved F or W. The D gene is left open where the match is weak. For some rows the clone size is stated as once, few or many, or as a class when expanded; others skip it.

abundance	d_gene	v_gene	j_gene	CDR3nt	CDR3aa
.	.	TRBV24-1	TRBJ2-5	TGTGCCACCAGTGATTTCGGTGAGGGTCTGGAGACCCAGTACTTC	CATSDFGEGLETQYF
once	.	TRBV6-1	TRBJ2-6	TGTGCCAGCAGTGAAGGGGGGTCAGGGGCCAACGTCCTGACTTTC	CASSEGGSGANVLTF
.	.	TRBV30	TRBJ2-1	TGTGCCTGGAGGGCTGGAGGGAACAATGAGCAGTTCTTC	CAWRAGGNNEQFF
.	.	TRBV10-3	TRBJ1-3	TGTGCCATCAGCCCCGACTCCCTCTCTGGAAACACCATATATTTT	CAISPDSLSGNTIYF
few	.	TRBV2	TRBJ2-6	TGTGCCAGCAGTGAAACCCCTTCTGGGGCCAACGTCCTGACTTTC	CASSETPSGANVLTF
.	.	TRBV6-2/TRBV6-3	TRBJ1-2	TGTGCCAGCAGTTTTTCTGACAGATACTATGGCTACACCTTC	CASSFSDRYYGYTF
.	TRBD2	TRBV24-1	TRBJ2-5	TGTGCCACCAGTGATCGGCGGGGGGAGACCCAGTACTTC	CATSDRRGETQYF
once	.	TRBV11-2	TRBJ1-2	TGTGCCAGCAGCCCCAACAGGGTGGGCTATGGCTACACCTTC	CASSPNRVGYGYTF
.	.	TRBV30	TRBJ2-6	TGTGCCTGGAGTGTCGCTGGGGCCAACGTCCTGACTTTC	CAWSVAGANVLTF
.	.	TRBV28	TRBJ1-3	TGTGCCAGCAGGATCCCCGGAAACACCATATATTTT	CASRIPGNTIYF
.	.	TRBV18	TRBJ2-7	TGTGCCAGCTCACCACCGGGACTCAGCTCCTACGAGCAGTACTTC	CASSPPGLSSYEQYF
.	.	TRBV10-3	TRBJ1-1	TGTGCCATCAAAGAAGGGGGAGGTACTGAAGCTTTCTTT	CAIKEGGGTEAFF
.	TRBD1	TRBV27	TRBJ2-7	TGTGCCAGCAGTTGGGCGAGTACGAGGGGACAGGCAGATTCCTACGAGCAGTACTTC	CASSWASTRGQADSYEQYF
.	TRBD2	TRBV7-9	TRBJ2-7	TGTGCCAGCAGCTTAAGCGGGAGGACTTCCGAGCAGTACTTC	CASSLSGRTSEQYF
.	TRBD1	TRBV6-5	TRBJ2-7	TGTGCCAGCACCCCGAGTGGCAGGGGGCTTTACGAGCAGTACTTC	CASTPSGRGLYEQYF
.	.	TRBV21-1	TRBJ2-2	TGTGCCAGCATTTCAGAGGGCTTTGATATGAGGTGTGATCTGTTTTTT	CASISEGFDMRCDLFF
few	.	TRBV4-2	TRBJ2-7	TGTGCCAGCAGCCAATCCCTAGGGAGGCAGGTAGGCGAGCAGTACTTC	CASSQSLGRQVGEQYF
.	.	TRBV19	TRBJ1-6	TGTGCCAGTAGTATTGTGGGAACCCCTCGGCATAATTCACCCCTCCACTTT	CASSIVGTPRHNSPLHF
.	.	TRBV6-5	TRBJ1-1	TGTGCCAGCAGCGGAATACAGGGCGTTGGCACTGAAGCTTTCTTT	CASSGIQGVGTEAFF
.	.	TRBV11-1	TRBJ2-7	TGTGCCAGCAGCCGACGACAGAGAGTTAGCTCCTACGAGCAGTACTTC	CASSRRQRVSSYEQYF
.	TRBD2	TRBV15	TRBJ2-6	TGTGCCACCAGCCGATTCCCGGCTAGCGGCCCATCTGGGGCCAACGTCCTGACTTTC	CATSRFPASGPSGANVLTF
.	.	TRBV19	TRBJ1-2	TGTGCCAGTACGCACCCGACAGATAACTATGGCTACACCTTC	CASTHPTDNYGYTF
once	TRBD1	TRBV24-1	TRBJ2-5	TGTGCCACCAGTGGTATGGACAGGGGGCTTCAAGAGACCCAGTACTTC	CATSGMDRGLQETQYF
.	TRBD1	TRBV5-1	TRBJ1-6	TGCGCCAGCAGCTTGGGGGCAGGGGGAGTCTATAATTCACCCCTCCACTTT	CASSLGAGGVYNSPLHF
.	.	TRBV5-1	TRBJ1-1	TGCGCCAGCAGCTTGCCCCCGACAGAGAACACTGAAGCTTTCTTT	CASSLPPTENTEAFF